This T cell receptor beta chain was recovered during a study of shared T cell receptors in the human thymus. This CDR3 spans 14 amino acids. The V and J ends lost 5 bases and 7 bases, in that order; junction bases with no gene match: 11. Germline CDR1 and CDR2: GTSNPN and SVGIG (reference sequence). Assay used: immunoSEQ multiplex PCR; TCRdb lists only in-frame clones, some missing. The sample yields about 660,000 clones, 70% to 90% seen once. These records were also assigned to another study, of human thymus T cells. That paper states: Resected material from corrective heart surgery provided the thymus tissue analysed. Overlap was high between thymic repertoires from unrelated individuals, as reported in related research.

This receptor was obtained from a boy younger than two with a congenital heart defect. Sequencing was performed on thymocytes. The chain is built from TRBV30 and TRBJ2-1; TRBD1 matches 7 bases. The CDR3, as DNA: TGTGCCTGGGGAGACAGGGATCAGGAAAATGAGCAGTTCTTC. Translating it yields CAWGDRDQENEQFF.